The present T cell receptor (beta chain) was sequenced within a study of blood T cell repertoires in COVID-19. This clone has just one count. With 3 bases removed from V and 2 bases from J, the gap between germline ends came to 7 bases. The CDR3 is made up of 13 amino acids. Germline values: CDR1 SGHTA, CDR2 FQGNSA. The authors' processing: It was from reference gene primer amplification that nucleated cell counts were estimated. The assay was immunoSEQ multiplex PCR, and TCRdb's table has in-frame clones only and misses some. Clonal size and the V and J genes are those of that table, whereas D and trimming came from the DNA. The table has 50,000 to 85,000 clones, about nine tenths seen once.

The sequence was collected from a human donor in a cohort sampled during active COVID-19. This sequence joins TRBV7-2 and TRBJ1-2, with D uncertain. Input material: peripheral blood. Written as DNA, the CDR3 is TGTGCCAGCAGCTTGGCCAGGAACTATGGCTACACCTTC. Protein sequence: CASSLARNYGYTF. Drawing the rest from reference TRBV7-2 and TRBJ1-2, the complete variable domain is GAGVSQSPSNKVTEKGKDVELRCDPISGHTALYWYRQSLGQGLEFLIYFQGNSAPDKSGLPSDRFSAERTGGSVSTLTIQRTQQEDSAVYLCASSLARNYGYTFGSGTRLTVV.